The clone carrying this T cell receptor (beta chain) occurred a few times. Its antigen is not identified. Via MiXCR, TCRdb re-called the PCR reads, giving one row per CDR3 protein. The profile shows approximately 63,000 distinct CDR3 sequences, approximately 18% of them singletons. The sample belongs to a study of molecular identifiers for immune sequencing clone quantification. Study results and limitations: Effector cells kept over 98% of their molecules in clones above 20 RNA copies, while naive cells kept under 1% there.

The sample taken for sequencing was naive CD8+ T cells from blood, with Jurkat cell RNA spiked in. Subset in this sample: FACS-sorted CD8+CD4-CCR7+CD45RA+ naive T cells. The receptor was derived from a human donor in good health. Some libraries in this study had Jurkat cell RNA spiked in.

The CDR3 bases are TGTGCCAGCAGCTTAGGTCCGGGAGTAGCGCATTCTAGCACAGATACGCAGTATTTT. Amino acids: CASSLGPGVAHSSTDTQYF. V usage is TRBV5-4 and J usage is TRBJ2-3; a possible D gene is TRBD2 (6 bases). V was clipped by 2 bases and J by 0 bases, with 22 bases between them. Germline loops: CDR1 SGHNT, CDR2 YYREEE (reference sequence). CDR3 length: 19 residues.